This entry lists 27 T cell receptor beta chains sequenced from one sample in a study of molecular identifiers for immune sequencing clone quantification. TCRdb reprocessed the PCR reads via MiXCR and lists one record per CDR3 protein. The sample consists of 400,000 to 600,000 distinct CDR3 sequences, about a fifth of them appearing once. What was sequenced was naive CD8+ T cells from blood, with Jurkat cell RNA spiked in. Regarding subset: FACS-sorted CD8+CD4-CCR7+CD45RA+ naive T cells. These receptors came from a human donor in good health. Some libraries in this study had Jurkat cell RNA spiked in.

This clonotype was observed many times. V and J are TRBV4-3 and TRBJ1-3; D is unresolved. The V end was cut by 0 bases, the J end by 3 bases, with 15 bases between. This CDR3 comprises 17 residues. CDR1 is LGHNA and CDR2 is YSLEER in the germline V gene. The CDR3 sequence is CASSQDPPANSGNTIYF. The CDR3 region has the DNA TGCGCCAGCAGCCAAGATCCCCCAGCAAACAGTGGAAACACCATATATTTT.

This chain's CDR3 is CASSPAGGSYNSPLHF. The CDR3 DNA sequence: TGTGCCAGCAGTCCGGCGGGGGGCTCCTATAATTCACCCCTCCACTTT. V is TRBV27 and J is TRBJ1-6; D is possibly TRBD1 (5 bases). V lost 5 bases to trimming and J lost 0 bases, with 11 bases between them. This CDR3 is 16 amino acids long. The V gene's germline CDR1 is MNHEY and CDR2 SMNVEV (reference sequence).

The V gene is TRBV4-1, the J gene TRBJ1-1, with a weak D call TRBD1 (6 bases). The CDR3 is 18 amino acids. V was cut by 2 bases and J by 1 base, with 20 bases left in between. Germline V lookup: CDR1 MGHRA, CDR2 YSYEKL. The CDR3 here is CASSQTPVGGQTNTEAFF. CDR3 sequence (DNA): TGCGCCAGCAGCCAAACCCCTGTGGGAGGACAGACGAACACTGAAGCTTTCTTT.

This clonotype was recorded many times. The chain combines TRBV28 with TRBJ2-7, with 11 bases aligning to TRBD1. Germline loops: CDR1 MDHEN, CDR2 SYDVKM. The trim removed 5 bases at V and 7 bases at J, leaving 7 bases unmatched. CDR3 length: 14 amino acids. CDR3 DNA sequence: TGTGCCAGCAGTCTGGACAGGGGGCGCAGTGAGCAGTACTTC. Its translation is CASSLDRGRSEQYF.

This clonotype appeared many times. V and J are TRBV27 and TRBJ2-5; 7 bases line up with TRBD2. The CDR3 totals 13 residues. V was clipped by 3 bases and J by 9 bases; unmatched bases: 7. The germline V gene encodes CDR1 MNHEY and CDR2 SMNVEV (reference sequence). CDR3 loop: CASSLGVGGAQYF. CDR3 in DNA: TGTGCCAGCAGTTTGGGAGTTGGGGGGGCCCAGTACTTC.

The V and J genes are TRBV7-9 and TRBJ2-5; 8 positions agree with TRBD2. With V trimmed by 0 bases and J by 5 bases, 11 bases remained unmatched. This CDR3 has 17 amino acids. Per germline, CDR1 SEHNR and CDR2 FQNEAQ (reference sequence). DNA of the CDR3: TGTGCCAGCAGCTTAGCGGGGGTCGGGGGGGCCGAGGAGACCCAGTACTTC. Translation: CASSLAGVGGAEETQYF.

The genes are TRBV7-2 and TRBJ2-3; D gene uncertain. Germline-derived CDR1 and CDR2 are SGHTA and FQGNSA. The CDR3 runs 14 residues. Trimming left V 3 bases short and J 1 base short, with 8 bases between. The CDR3 coding sequence is TGTGCCAGCAGCTTGATTTATGGCACAGATACGCAGTATTTT. Translated, it gives CASSLIYGTDTQYF.

This sequence joins TRBV27 and TRBJ2-7, with 7 bases identical to TRBD2. CDR1 and CDR2 (germline): MNHEY, SMNVEV (reference sequence). The J segment lost 1 base and the V segment lost 5 bases, leaving 5 bases of the junction unmatched. This CDR3 comprises 14 residues. The CDR3 bases are TGTGCCAGCAGTAAAGGGGACTATTCCTACGAGCAGTACTTC. It codes for CASSKGDYSYEQYF.

This clonotype was seen a few times. The rearrangement uses TRBV27 and TRBJ1-2; possible D gene TRBD1, 6 bases. Germline V gene data show CDR1 as MNHEY and CDR2 as SMNVEV (reference sequence). Between the trimmed V and J ends, which lost 0 bases and 8 bases, there was a span of 10 bases. The CDR3 loop spans 13 amino acids. CDR3 region: CASSLSKGVGYTF. The CDR3 DNA sequence: TGTGCCAGCAGTTTATCGAAGGGGGTCGGCTACACCTTC.

This clonotype has more than one count but fewer than ten. The chain is built from TRBV29-1 and TRBJ2-1; possible D gene TRBD2, 5 bases. CDR1 and CDR2 from the germline V gene are SQVTM and ANQGSEA. CDR3 length equals 14 residues. Trimming removed 1 base from V and 8 bases from J, with 15 bases in between. In nucleotides, the CDR3 is TGCAGCGTTGAAGGGCTAGTTTATAGCGATGAGCAGTTCTTC. Translation gives CSVEGLVYSDEQFF.

This clonotype appeared once. CDR3 in amino acids: CASSVAPRTGEGTDTQYF. CDR3 nucleotide sequence: TGTGCCAGCAGCGTAGCTCCCAGGACAGGGGAGGGCACAGATACGCAGTATTTT. This rearrangement joins TRBV9 to TRBJ2-3, with 9 bases lining up with TRBD1. Germline values: CDR1 SGDLS, CDR2 YYNGEE. V was pared by 0 bases and J by 1 base, with 9 bases of the junction left unmatched. This CDR3 spans 18 amino acids. Complete variable domain (other parts from reference TRBV9 and TRBJ2-3): DSGVTQTPKHLITATGQRVTLRCSPRSGDLSVYWYQQSLDQGLQFLIQYYNGEERAKGNILERFSAQQFPDLHSELNLSSLELGDSALYFCASSVAPRTGEGTDTQYFGPGTRLTVL.

This clonotype was recorded at least ten times. The rearrangement uses TRBV20-1 and TRBJ1-5; 7 nucleotides agree with TRBD1. Germline V CDR1 and CDR2: DFQATT, SNEGSKA (reference sequence). There are 15 residues in the CDR3. V lost 0 bases, J lost 4 bases, and 6 bases stayed unmatched. The CDR3 is CSARDPDRLNQPQHF. Written as DNA, the CDR3 is TGCAGTGCTAGAGATCCGGACAGGCTAAATCAGCCCCAGCATTTT.

This clonotype was observed many times. The CDR3 DNA reads as TGTGCCACCAGAGAGACAGAGTCAAATCAGCCCCAGCATTTT. Amino acids: CATRETESNQPQHF. This sequence joins TRBV2 and TRBJ1-5, with a possible D match to TRBD1 (5 bases). The germline V and J ends were trimmed by 10 bases and 4 bases, with 17 bases remaining between them. The CDR3 length is 14 residues. Germline V lookup: CDR1 SNHLY, CDR2 FYNNEI. Variable domain in full (rest from reference TRBV2 and TRBJ1-5): EPEVTQTPSHQVTQMGQEVILRCVPISNHLYFYWYRQILGQKVEFLVSFYNNEISEKSEIFDDQFSVERPDGSNFTLKIRSTKLEDSAMYFCATRETESNQPQHFGDGTRLSIL.

This clonotype was detected a few times. The chain is built from TRBV4-1 and TRBJ2-7; 9 bases agree with TRBD2. Germline V gene sequence: CDR1 MGHRA, CDR2 YSYEKL. The V and J ends lost 0 bases and 2 bases, in that order; junction bases with no gene match: 8. This CDR3 contains 17 residues. For the CDR3, the DNA is TGCGCCAGCAGCCAAGATTGGTCGCTAGCGGGGCCCTACGAGCAGTACTTC. It codes for CASSQDWSLAGPYEQYF.

On this clonotype: A read error may produce the germline difference seen at one junction end. The chain is built from TRBV27 and TRBJ2-5; TRBD2 matches at 7 bases. Germline values: CDR1 MNHEY, CDR2 SMNVEV (reference sequence). CDR3 size: 14 residues. CDR3 in amino acids: CASRTGTTQETRYF. CDR3 in DNA: TGTGCCAGCAGAACCGGGACTACGCAAGAGACCCGGTACTTC.

This clonotype was counted a single time. For the CDR3, the DNA is TGTGCCAGCAGCTCACCCGGGGCCAACGGACCAGATACGCAGTATTTT. Protein product: CASSSPGANGPDTQYF. The V and J genes are TRBV27 and TRBJ2-3; D is possibly TRBD1 or TRBD2 (5 bases each). Trimming removed 6 bases from V and 4 bases from J, with 20 bases in between. Germline lookup yields CDR1 MNHEY and CDR2 SMNVEV (reference sequence). The CDR3 length is 16 residues.

The table lists this clonotype with many counts. The CDR3 loop reads CSASSLDGARGDTQYF. The CDR3 nucleotides read TGCAGTGCTAGCTCCCTCGACGGGGCGCGGGGAGATACGCAGTATTTT. The chain recombines TRBV20-1 with TRBJ2-3; maybe TRBD2 (6 bases). This CDR3 is built from 16 residues. Deletions cut 3 bases from V and 5 bases from J, with 21 bases between. CDR1 and CDR2 from the germline V gene are DFQATT and SNEGSKA (reference sequence).

This chain joins TRBV24-1 and TRBJ2-1, with 7 nucleotides matching TRBD2. J gave up 0 bases and V 8 bases, and 3 bases lay outside the gene matches. The CDR3 has 14 amino acids. Germline-derived CDR1 and CDR2 are KGHDR and SFDVKD. CDR3 in amino acids: CATMAGDSYNEQFF. CDR3 nucleotides: TGTGCCACCATGGCGGGAGACTCCTACAATGAGCAGTTCTTC.

In the case of this clonotype: A much bigger clone sits one base away, suggesting this may be a read error. The rearrangement links TRBV13 to TRBJ1-2; unclear D gene. The V gene's germline CDR1 is PRHDT and CDR2 FYEKMQ (reference sequence). This CDR3 has 12 residues. The DNA for the CDR3 is TGTGCCAACAGCTTAGGTAGCTATGGCTACACCTTC. Protein: CANSLGSYGYTF.

Concerning this clonotype: A read error may be the cause here, since a much bigger clone is one base away. This sequence joins TRBV6-5 and TRBJ2-2, with 7 bases lining up with TRBD2. Per germline, CDR1 MNHEY and CDR2 SVGAGI. The CDR3 runs to 13 residues. The CDR3 loop is CASAGTTTGELCF. The DNA for the CDR3 is TGTGCCAGCGCCGGGACTACGACCGGGGAGCTGTGTTTT.

This clonotype was counted a few times. V usage is TRBV6-5 and J usage is TRBJ2-7; D is uncertain. The ends were cut back, 0 bases at V and 1 base at J, with 10 bases in the middle. Germline V gene lookup returns CDR1 MNHEY and CDR2 SVGAGI. The CDR3 spans 15 residues. This CDR3 reads CASSYSQSLSYEQYF. DNA for the CDR3: TGTGCCAGCAGTTACTCCCAGAGCTTGTCCTACGAGCAGTACTTC.

This clonotype was seen ten or more times. The chain has TRBV23-1 and TRBJ2-1, with 10 bases lining up with TRBD1. TRBV23-1 is flagged as an ORF with uncertain function. CDR3 length: 14 amino acids. The V gene end was trimmed by 2 bases and the J gene end by 14 bases; junction bases not matched to a gene: 9. The CDR3 region has the DNA TGCGCCAGCAGTCAACCATCACGGGGGACAGGGGAGTTCTTC. Its translation: CASSQPSRGTGEFF.

As regards this clonotype: Being one base from a much bigger clone, this may be a read error. The genes are TRBV6-6 and TRBJ2-5; D is possibly TRBD1 (6 bases). The CDR3 is made up of 15 amino acids. Germline V gene sequence: CDR1 MNHNY, CDR2 SVGAGI (reference sequence). The V end lost 1 base, the J end lost 1 base, and 10 bases lay between the germline ends. CDR3 in amino acids: CASSYLGAAQETQYF. In nucleotides, the CDR3 is TGTGCCAGCAGTTACTTGGGGGCCGCCCAAGAGACCCAGTACTTC.

This clonotype occurred many times. V gene TRBV7-9 combines with J gene TRBJ1-5, with TRBD1 identical over 11 bases. The CDR3 contains 17 residues. The ends lost 0 bases at V and 6 bases at J; junction bases unmatched: 7. The germline V gene encodes CDR1 SEHNR and CDR2 FQNEAQ (reference sequence). CDR3 protein: CASSLAPSGTGGQPQHF. DNA for the CDR3: TGTGCCAGCAGCTTAGCGCCCAGCGGGACAGGGGGTCAGCCCCAGCATTTT.

This clonotype has ten or more counts. CDR3 in DNA: TGTGCCAGCAGCTTAGTAGCGCCCGGGGAGCTGTTTTTT. Amino acids: CASSLVAPGELFF. V gene TRBV7-2 combines with J gene TRBJ2-2; a weak D match, TRBD2 (5 bases). CDR1 is SGHTA, CDR2 FQGNSA, per germline. This CDR3 comprises 13 residues. Deletions cut 1 base from V and 6 bases from J, with 6 bases between.

This clonotype was counted at least ten times. The rearrangement links TRBV13 to TRBJ2-5; D unclear. The germline V and J ends were trimmed by 4 bases and 1 base, with 16 bases remaining between them. In germline, CDR1 is PRHDT, CDR2 FYEKMQ (reference sequence). The CDR3 has 16 amino acids. The CDR3 loop reads CASSSLTDGSQETQYF. The CDR3 DNA sequence: TGTGCCAGCAGCTCTCTAACCGACGGCTCCCAAGAGACCCAGTACTTC.

This clonotype was found many times. This chain joins TRBV4-3 and TRBJ2-5; 11 positions agree with TRBD2. V shed 0 bases and J 5 bases; nucleotides not matched to a gene: 5. The CDR3 sequence is 16 residues long. CDR1 is LGHNA, CDR2 YSLEER, per germline. CDR3 nucleotides: TGCGCCAGCAGCCAAGATGTGGCTAGCGGGAGGGAGACCCAGTACTTC. Residues: CASSQDVASGRETQYF.